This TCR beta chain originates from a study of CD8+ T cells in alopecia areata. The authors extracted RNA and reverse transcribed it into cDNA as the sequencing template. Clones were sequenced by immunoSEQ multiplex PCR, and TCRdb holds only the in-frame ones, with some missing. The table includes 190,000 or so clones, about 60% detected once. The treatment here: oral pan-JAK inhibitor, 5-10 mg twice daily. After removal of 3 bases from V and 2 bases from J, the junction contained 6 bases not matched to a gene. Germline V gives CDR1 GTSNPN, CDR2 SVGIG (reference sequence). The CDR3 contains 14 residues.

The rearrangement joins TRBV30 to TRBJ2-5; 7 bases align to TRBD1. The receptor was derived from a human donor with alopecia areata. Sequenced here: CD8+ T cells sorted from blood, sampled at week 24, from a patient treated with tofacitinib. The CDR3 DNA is TGTGCCTGGAGGCGCAGGGGGAATCAAGAGACCCAGTACTTC. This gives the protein CAWRRRGNQETQYF. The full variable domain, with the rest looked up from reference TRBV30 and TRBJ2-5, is SQTIHQWPATLVQPVGSPLSLECTVEGTSNPNLYWYRQAAGRGLQLLFYSVGIGQISSEVPQNLSASRPQDRQFILSSKKLLLSDSGFYLCAWRRRGNQETQYFGPGTRLLVL.